Following are 9 T cell receptor beta chains from one sample sequenced in a study of blood T cell repertoires in COVID-19. Assay: immunoSEQ multiplex PCR; the TCRdb copy retains only in-frame clones and omits some. The top ten clones hold less than 2.5% of a sample with 350,000 to 450,000 clones, about 89% of them seen once. Sequenced material: PBMCs or T cells enriched from blood (not recorded which). These receptors originate from a man aged 35-49 years in a cohort exposed to, infected with or recovered from COVID-19 (not recorded which).

The chain couples TRBV18 to TRBJ2-1; 8 positions agree with TRBD2. The CDR3 contains 18 residues. Germline lookup yields CDR1 KGHSH and CDR2 LQKENI. Unmatched junction bases numbered 10, after V lost 3 bases and J lost 0 bases. The CDR3 here is CASSPRTSSLSSYNEQFF. The CDR3 coding sequence is TGTGCCAGCTCACCGAGGACTAGCTCCTTGAGCTCCTACAATGAGCAGTTCTTC.

The CDR3 DNA is TGTGCCAGCACGGCCGACTTGGGCTACACCTTC. It encodes CASTADLGYTF. The chain joins TRBV2 to TRBJ1-2; D is undetermined. This CDR3 region has 11 residues. The ends were cut back, 7 bases at V and 8 bases at J, with 11 bases in the middle. Germline CDR1 SNHLY, CDR2 FYNNEI.

V usage is TRBV28 and J usage is TRBJ1-5; weak D call: TRBD1 (6 bases). V was trimmed by 8 bases and J by 7 bases, leaving 15 bases between them. This CDR3 spans 13 amino acids. CDR1 and CDR2 (germline): MDHEN, SYDVKM. The CDR3 DNA is TGTGCCAGCTCCACAGGGTTTCTCCAGCCCCAGCATTTT. This gives the protein CASSTGFLQPQHF.

The chain recombines TRBV7-2 with TRBJ2-1; D is uncertain. Trimming cost V 3 bases and J 6 bases, with 9 bases left between them. Per germline, CDR1 SGHTA and CDR2 FQGNSA. The CDR3 spans 13 residues. CDR3 amino acids: CASSFSAFNEQFF. The CDR3 region has the DNA TGTGCCAGCAGCTTCTCAGCGTTCAATGAGCAGTTCTTC.

This chain links TRBV6-5 with TRBJ1-2; possibly TRBD1 for D (5 bases). This CDR3 is 13 amino acids long. Trimming pared 6 bases from V and 1 base from J, leaving 9 bases between. Germline CDR1 MNHEY, CDR2 SVGAGI. CDR3 protein: CASRATVNYGYTF. The DNA of the CDR3 is TGTGCCAGCAGGGCGACAGTTAACTATGGCTACACCTTC.

In its sample, this clone was seen a few times. The V call is TRBV2, the J call TRBJ2-1; 8 bases line up with TRBD2. CDR1 SNHLY and CDR2 FYNNEI come from the germline V gene. The V gene end was trimmed by 7 bases and the J gene end by 0 bases; junction bases not matched to a gene: 5. This CDR3 comprises 15 residues. Here the CDR3 reads CASTESGSSYNEQFF. In nucleotides, the CDR3 is TGTGCCAGCACCGAAAGCGGGAGCTCCTACAATGAGCAGTTCTTC. The full variable domain, its missing parts supplied by reference TRBV2 and TRBJ2-1, is EPEVTQTPSHQVTQMGQEVILRCVPISNHLYFYWYRQILGQKVEFLVSFYNNEISEKSEIFDDQFSVERPDGSNFTLKIRSTKLEDSAMYFCASTESGSSYNEQFFGPGTRLTVL.

The chain is built from TRBV19 and TRBJ1-4, with D hard to call. The CDR3 has 11 residues. V dropped 5 bases and J dropped 8 bases, with 6 bases sitting between them. Per germline, CDR1 LNHDA and CDR2 SQIVND (reference sequence). The CDR3 sequence: CASSYLEKLFF. CDR3 in DNA: TGTGCCAGTAGTTATCTCGAAAAACTGTTTTTT. The complete variable domain, with remaining parts taken from reference TRBV19 and TRBJ1-4, reads DGGITQSPKYLFRKEGQNVTLSCEQNLNHDAMYWYRQDPGQGLRLIYYSQIVNDFQKGDIAEGYSVSREKKESFPLTVTSAQKNPTAFYLCASSYLEKLFFGSGTQLSVL.

J is TRBJ2-1 and V is TRBV19; D is uncertain. V was pared by 3 bases and J by 0 bases, with 15 bases between. The CDR3 length is 17 residues. The germline V gene has CDR1 LNHDA and CDR2 SQIVND (reference sequence). The CDR3 is CASSISIGRSSYNEQFF. DNA for the CDR3: TGTGCCAGTAGTATCTCAATTGGGCGTAGCTCCTACAATGAGCAGTTCTTC.

The sample holds a few counts of this clone. The chain has TRBV6-1 and TRBJ1-2; tentative D call: TRBD1 (6 bases). Trimming stripped 3 bases from V and 8 bases from J, with 16 bases between. This CDR3 region has 14 residues. CDR1 is MNHNS and CDR2 is SASEGT in the germline V gene. The CDR3 DNA follows: TGTGCCAGCAGTGAGTGGGGGAAACAGGGCGGCTACACCTTC. Its protein is CASSEWGKQGGYTF.